This T cell receptor (beta chain) originates from a study of cytomegalovirus exposure and HLA in healthy donors. The study ran its PCR with 60 Vbeta and 13 Jbeta primers. TCRdb's table, derived via immunoSEQ multiplex PCR, lists solely in-frame clones and lacks some. The record lists 150,000 to 200,000 clones, of which the ten most abundant hold under 2.5%. The CDR3 runs to 13 residues. With 4 bases clipped from V and 7 bases from J, the junction kept 5 bases outside the gene matches. The germline CDR1 and CDR2 sequences are MNHNS and SASEGT. The sequenced sample was PBMCs. V and J are TRBV6-1 and TRBJ2-7; 9 bases line up with TRBD1. The source of this sequence is a man aged 30-40 years in good health and CMV-seronegative. CDR3 sequence reads: CASSGTGELEQYF. The CDR3 DNA sequence: TGTGCCAGCAGTGGGACAGGGGAGCTGGAGCAGTACTTC.